Each of the 22 T cell receptor beta chains below was sequenced from the same sample in a study of T cells after posttransplantation cyclophosphamide. Profiling relied on immunoSEQ multiplex PCR, and the TCRdb table lists in-frame clones only, not all of them. In the table there are around 3,000 clones, around 57% of which are singletons. The sample was memory CD8+ T cells sorted from blood. The receptors were sampled from a woman in her twenties or thirties in good health and a related stem cell transplant donor.

The V call is TRBV6-4, the J call TRBJ1-3; TRBD1 aligns across 7 bases. The CDR3 is 15 amino acids. Germline lookup yields CDR1 MRHNA and CDR2 SNTAGT. V shed 6 bases, J shed 1 base, and the junction held 6 bases outside the gene matches. CDR3 sequence reads: CASSQTGSSGNTIYF. CDR3 sequence (DNA): TGTGCCAGCAGCCAGACAGGGTCTTCTGGAAACACCATATATTTT.

This chain uses TRBV7-8 with TRBJ2-7, with TRBD2 matching over 8 bases. This CDR3 region has 14 residues. The V and J ends lost 4 bases and 7 bases, in that order; junction bases with no gene match: 9. Germline lookup yields CDR1 SGHVS and CDR2 FQNEAQ. The CDR3 reads CASSSGGGQREQYF. Here the CDR3 DNA reads TGTGCCAGCAGCTCCGGGGGGGGACAACGAGAGCAGTACTTC.

The chain combines TRBV27 with TRBJ1-5; unclear D gene. Per germline, CDR1 MNHEY and CDR2 SMNVEV (reference sequence). V dropped 1 base and J dropped 0 bases, with 19 bases sitting between them. This CDR3 is 19 amino acids long. DNA of the CDR3: TGTGCCAGCAGTTTATTAGGGAGGGCCAGGTCGGATAGCAATCAGCCCCAGCATTTT. Its protein is CASSLLGRARSDSNQPQHF.

V usage is TRBV4-2 and J usage is TRBJ2-1, with 8 bases aligning to TRBD2. The V and J ends lost 4 bases and 5 bases, in that order; junction bases with no gene match: 13. Germline V gene sequence: CDR1 LGHNA, CDR2 YNFKEQ. The CDR3 contains 17 residues. The CDR3 here is CASSPLILGTRDNEQFF. The CDR3, as DNA: TGTGCCAGCAGCCCCCTCATCTTGGGGACTAGAGACAATGAGCAGTTCTTC.

This clone came up a few times. This chain links TRBV7-9 with TRBJ2-2; D is unresolved. V lost 5 bases, J lost 0 bases, and 13 bases lay in between. This CDR3 contains 16 residues. In germline, CDR1 is SEHNR, CDR2 FQNEAQ (reference sequence). This chain's CDR3 is CASSRPQASNTGELFF. The CDR3 coding sequence is TGTGCCAGCAGCCGCCCCCAGGCCTCGAACACCGGGGAGCTGTTTTTT. The variable domain in full, completed from reference TRBV7-9 and TRBJ2-2, reads DTGVSQNPRHKITKRGQNVTFRCDPISEHNRLYWYRQTLGQGPEFLTYFQNEAQLEKSRLLSDRFSAERPKGSFSTLEIQRTEQGDSAMYLCASSRPQASNTGELFFGEGSRLTVL.

The CDR3 DNA sequence: TGTGCCAGCAGCTTAATCTTCGCGACAGGGGGGAGCACAGATACGCAGTATTTT. Protein sequence: CASSLIFATGGSTDTQYF. The chain uses TRBV7-8 and TRBJ2-3, with TRBD1 matching over 9 bases. Germline values: CDR1 SGHVS, CDR2 FQNEAQ. V shed 2 bases, J shed 0 bases, and the junction held 9 bases outside the gene matches. The CDR3 is made up of 18 amino acids.

This clone was picked up a small number of times. This rearrangement joins TRBV9 to TRBJ2-5; perhaps TRBD1 as D (5 bases). Germline V gene lookup returns CDR1 SGDLS and CDR2 YYNGEE. This CDR3 region has 15 residues. V gave up 0 bases and J gave up 2 bases, with 11 bases separating them. This CDR3 is CASSVGARVQETQYF. DNA for the CDR3: TGTGCCAGCAGCGTAGGCGCCAGGGTACAAGAGACCCAGTACTTC.

Judged by abundance, this clone is large (0.1 to 1%). The chain links TRBV7-9 to TRBJ2-7; perhaps TRBD1 as D (5 bases). The CDR3 is 16 residues long. Germline lookup yields CDR1 SEHNR and CDR2 FQNEAQ (reference sequence). V lost 1 base and J 2 bases, leaving 15 bases between the germline ends. The CDR3 region has the DNA TGTGCCAGCAGCTTAGAAGGCAGCAGGGCCCCCTACGAGCAGTACTTC. It specifies CASSLEGSRAPYEQYF. The full variable domain, completed using reference TRBV7-9 and TRBJ2-7, is DTGVSQNPRHKITKRGQNVTFRCDPISEHNRLYWYRQTLGQGPEFLTYFQNEAQLEKSRLLSDRFSAERPKGSFSTLEIQRTEQGDSAMYLCASSLEGSRAPYEQYFGPGTRLTVT.

The J gene is TRBJ1-1, the V gene TRBV19; D gene ambiguous. Germline V CDR1 and CDR2: LNHDA, SQIVND (reference sequence). This CDR3 is built from 12 residues. Trimming pared 3 bases from V and 1 base from J, leaving 3 bases between. Here the CDR3 DNA reads TGTGCCAGTAGTATCGGGAACACTGAAGCTTTCTTT. Its protein is CASSIGNTEAFF. The complete variable domain, with remaining parts taken from reference TRBV19 and TRBJ1-1, reads DGGITQSPKYLFRKEGQNVTLSCEQNLNHDAMYWYRQDPGQGLRLIYYSQIVNDFQKGDIAEGYSVSREKKESFPLTVTSAQKNPTAFYLCASSIGNTEAFFGQGTRLTVV.

CDR3 in DNA: TGTGCCAGCAGCTTAGGTAAGGGGGCTCTCAATGAGCAGTTCTTC. Protein sequence: CASSLGKGALNEQFF. The chain recombines TRBV13 with TRBJ2-1; TRBD1 aligns across 7 bases. Germline V gene lookup returns CDR1 PRHDT and CDR2 FYEKMQ (reference sequence). The CDR3 length is 15 residues. With V trimmed by 0 bases and J by 6 bases, 5 bases remained unmatched.

This chain joins TRBV5-1 and TRBJ2-3, with 8 bases lining up with TRBD2. Per the germline V gene, CDR1 is SGHRS and CDR2 is YFSETQ. V shed 1 base and J 6 bases; nucleotides not matched to a gene: 10. CDR3 size: 16 residues. The CDR3 loop is CASSLPGGADRDTQYF. The CDR3 DNA sequence: TGCGCCAGCAGCTTGCCCGGGGGGGCCGATCGGGATACGCAGTATTTT. The full variable domain, its missing parts supplied by reference TRBV5-1 and TRBJ2-3, is KAGVTQTPRYLIKTRGQQVTLSCSPISGHRSVSWYQQTPGQGLQFLFEYFSETQRNKGNFPGRFSGRQFSNSRSEMNVSTLELGDSALYLCASSLPGGADRDTQYFGPGTRLTVL.

In regard to this clone: Other DNA sequences in the sample encode the same CDR3. The V and J genes are TRBV14 and TRBJ2-7; D ambiguous. Per the germline V gene, CDR1 is SGHDN and CDR2 is FVKESK. V shed 3 bases and J shed 6 bases, with 9 bases lying between them. This CDR3 comprises 12 residues. The DNA of the CDR3 is TGTGCCAGCAGCCAGTTCCTCCTCGAGCAGTACTTC. This codes for CASSQFLLEQYF. The variable domain in full, completed from reference TRBV14 and TRBJ2-7, reads EAGVTQFPSHSVIEKGQTVTLRCDPISGHDNLYWYRRVMGKEIKFLLHFVKESKQDESGMPNNRFLAERTGGTYSTLKVQPAELEDSGVYFCASSQFLLEQYFGPGTRLTVT.

The chain uses TRBV15 and TRBJ1-2; D not certain. CDR3 length: 16 amino acids. Germline CDR1 LNHNV, CDR2 YYDKDF (reference sequence). The V end lost 5 bases, the J end lost 7 bases, and 23 bases lay between the germline ends. This CDR3 is CATSESPQPLSGGYTF. CDR3 DNA sequence: TGTGCCACCAGCGAATCCCCCCAGCCTTTAAGCGGTGGCTACACCTTC.

The chain has TRBV15 and TRBJ2-7; 7 positions match TRBD1. The CDR3 runs to 18 residues. The trim removed 0 bases at V and 2 bases at J, leaving 13 bases unmatched. Germline V gene data show CDR1 as LNHNV and CDR2 as YYDKDF (reference sequence). As DNA, the CDR3 is TGTGCCACCAGCAGAGATCCATTTATTGACAGGGCCCCCTACGAGCAGTACTTC. It yields the protein CATSRDPFIDRAPYEQYF.

This clone is large in the sample. The V and J genes are TRBV10-1 and TRBJ1-1; a possible D gene is TRBD1 (6 bases). From germline, CDR1 is WNHNN and CDR2 SYGVQD (reference sequence). This CDR3 contains 13 residues. V was trimmed by 6 bases and J by 7 bases, leaving 15 bases between them. CDR3 sequence: CASSTGLRGEAFF. The CDR3 DNA follows: TGCGCCAGCAGCACAGGGTTACGCGGTGAAGCTTTCTTT.

This clone came up once. The rearrangement links TRBV6-1 to TRBJ2-3; TRBD1 aligns across 11 bases. V lost 0 bases, J lost 3 bases, and 11 bases stayed unmatched. In germline, CDR1 is MNHNS, CDR2 SASEGT. This CDR3 has 19 residues. The CDR3 region is CASSEALSAGQGVTDTQYF. The CDR3 DNA reads as TGTGCCAGCAGTGAAGCGCTATCAGCGGGACAGGGGGTGACAGATACGCAGTATTTT.

This clone has just a few counts. The chain couples TRBV27 to TRBJ1-1, with TRBD1 matching 10 bases. The CDR3 loop spans 15 amino acids. Germline CDR1 and CDR2: MNHEY and SMNVEV (reference sequence). Trimming at V came to 6 bases and at J to 1 base, leaving 5 bases not matched to a gene. CDR3 protein: CASSLGTGENTEAFF. The CDR3 nucleotides are TGTGCCAGCAGCCTTGGGACAGGGGAGAACACTGAAGCTTTCTTT.

The V and J genes are TRBV9 and TRBJ1-2; 7 positions match TRBD1. The CDR3 loop spans 14 amino acids. Germline V gives CDR1 SGDLS, CDR2 YYNGEE. V shed 6 bases and J 5 bases; nucleotides not matched to a gene: 10. CDR3 sequence reads: CASTLGTALYGYTF. The CDR3 DNA sequence: TGTGCCAGCACCCTTGGGACAGCGTTATATGGCTACACCTTC. Combining the CDR3 with reference TRBV9 and TRBJ1-2 gives the whole variable domain DSGVTQTPKHLITATGQRVTLRCSPRSGDLSVYWYQQSLDQGLQFLIQYYNGEERAKGNILERFSAQQFPDLHSELNLSSLELGDSALYFCASTLGTALYGYTFGSGTRLTVV.

This clone was found a few times. The chain employs TRBV29-1 and TRBJ2-7, with 12 nucleotides matching TRBD2. The ends lost 7 bases at V and 6 bases at J; junction bases unmatched: 13. CDR1 and CDR2 (germline): SQVTM, ANQGSEA. This CDR3 has 15 amino acids. The DNA for the CDR3 is TGCAGCGCAACTACGCGGACTAGCGGGGCGGCCGAGCAGTACTTC. It encodes CSATTRTSGAAEQYF.

V is TRBV7-2 and J is TRBJ1-5; a weak D match, TRBD1 (5 bases). Germline CDR1 SGHTA, CDR2 FQGNSA. This CDR3 contains 17 residues. V was shortened by 2 bases and J by 2 bases, with 16 bases between the two germline ends. The chain's CDR3 is CASSLNMGPRGNQPQHF. CDR3 DNA: TGTGCCAGCAGCTTAAATATGGGCCCCAGGGGCAATCAGCCCCAGCATTTT.

The chain has TRBV13 and TRBJ1-1, with 9 bases matching TRBD1. Trimming at V came to 0 bases and at J to 1 base, leaving 0 bases not matched to a gene. Germline V gene sequence: CDR1 PRHDT, CDR2 FYEKMQ (reference sequence). This CDR3 has 15 amino acids. The CDR3 nucleotides are TGTGCCAGCAGCTTAGGGGGACAGGGGAACACTGAAGCTTTCTTT. This gives the protein CASSLGGQGNTEAFF.

J is TRBJ2-3 and V is TRBV9; 12 nucleotides match TRBD2. The CDR3 runs 15 residues. In germline, CDR1 is SGDLS, CDR2 YYNGEE. Trimming removed 0 bases from V and 12 bases from J; junction bases left unmatched: 8. The CDR3 DNA follows: TGTGCCAGCAGCGTAGTTGGACTAGCGGGGAACTCTCAGTATTTT. It is translated as CASSVVGLAGNSQYF.